Listed below are T cell receptor beta chains from one sample, sequenced in a study of blood T cell repertoires in COVID-19. Sequenced by immunoSEQ multiplex PCR; TCRdb stores in-frame clones only, minus some. The repertoire holds under 75,000 clones, 85% to 90% seen once, with roughly 7.6% in the top ten. Sequencing was performed on peripheral blood. The receptors stem from a man aged 45 to 65 with active COVID-19. Both conserved end residues are part of each CDR3. D genes are given only for firm matches. Not every row has a clone size; where given, it reads once, few, many or a size class.

clone size | J gene | CDR3 length | D gene | V gene | CDR3 DNA | CDR3 protein
. | TRBJ2-7 | 18 | . | TRBV6-1 | TGTGCCAGCAGTGAAATGAGGTGGGGCGGTGACAAGGCTTACGAGCAGTACTTC | CASSEMRWGGDKAYEQYF
. | TRBJ2-7 | 15 | TRBD1 | TRBV5-1 | TGCGCCAGCAGACCAGGACAGGGCGGGAATTACGAGCAGTACTTC | CASRPGQGGNYEQYF
. | TRBJ1-1 | 14 | . | TRBV3-1/TRBV3-2 | TGTGCCAGCAGCCAATCATTCATGAACACTGAAGCTTTCTTT | CASSQSFMNTEAFF
. | TRBJ1-1 | 14 | . | TRBV4-2 | TGTGCCAGCAGCCAAGGGGGACAGAACACTGAAGCTTTCTTT | CASSQGGQNTEAFF
once | TRBJ1-2 | 11 | TRBD1 | TRBV6-5 | TGTGCCAGCAGACGGGACAGGGGCTACACCTTC | CASRRDRGYTF
. | TRBJ1-2 | 16 | TRBD1 | TRBV6-6 | TGTGCCAGCAGCACCCCCGGGGGACAGGTCTACTATGGCTACACCTTC | CASSTPGGQVYYGYTF
. | TRBJ2-1 | 17 | TRBD2 | TRBV27 | TGTGCCAGCAGTAACCTAGGCCTAGCGGGGGGCGGGAATGAGCAGTTCTTC | CASSNLGLAGGGNEQFF
. | TRBJ1-3 | 13 | . | TRBV9 | TGTGCCAGCAGCGCTAGCTCTGGAAACACCATATATTTT | CASSASSGNTIYF
once | TRBJ1-2 | 16 | TRBD1 | TRBV23-1 | TGCGCCAGCAGTCAGAAGGGACAGGGACCCAAACATGGCTACACCTTC | CASSQKGQGPKHGYTF
. | TRBJ2-1 | 14 | . | TRBV11-2 | TGTGCCAGCAGCTTAGTTGTGGAGAGGAATGAGCAGTTCTTC | CASSLVVERNEQFF
once | TRBJ1-2 | 16 | . | TRBV2 | TGTGCCAGCAGTGCTCTGCGGGCCGGGGGAACCTATGGCTACACCTTC | CASSALRAGGTYGYTF
. | TRBJ1-2 | 12 | TRBD1 | TRBV5-1 | TGCGCCAGTCCGACAGGGGATGGGGGCTACACCTTC | CASPTGDGGYTF
. | TRBJ1-3 | 16 | . | TRBV7-9 | TGTGCCAGCAGCTCTTTCCCTCAGGGAAAAGGAAACACCATATATTTT | CASSSFPQGKGNTIYF
. | TRBJ2-7 | 15 | . | TRBV29-1 | TGCAGCGTTGCAACCGGGGCGGGGATCTCCTACGAGCAGTACTTC | CSVATGAGISYEQYF
. | TRBJ2-1 | 16 | TRBD1 | TRBV19 | TGTGCCAGTAGTAAAAGGGACAGGAGCTCCTACAATGAGCAGTTCTTC | CASSKRDRSSYNEQFF
. | TRBJ1-4 | 16 | TRBD1 | TRBV4-2 | TGTGCCAGCAGCCAAGAGACAGGGAAACGAAATGAAAAACTGTTTTTT | CASSQETGKRNEKLFF
. | TRBJ2-3 | 11 | . | TRBV4-2 | TGTGCCAGCAGACAGATGAATACGCAGTATTTT | CASRQMNTQYF
. | TRBJ2-4 | 19 | . | TRBV5-1 | TGCGCCAGCAGCTTGGCCAAGACGGAACAGAGGGCGGCCAAAAACATTCAGTACTTC | CASSLAKTEQRAAKNIQYF
. | TRBJ2-1 | 13 | TRBD1 | TRBV30 | TGTGCCTCAAAAGACAGGGGTTACAATGAGCAGTTCTTC | CASKDRGYNEQFF
once | TRBJ2-7 | 14 | . | TRBV5-1 | TGCGCCAGCAGCTTGCGTGGGGGCGACTACGAGCAGTACTTC | CASSLRGGDYEQYF
. | TRBJ1-3 | 14 | . | TRBV12-5 | TGTGCTAGTGGGCCGACAAACTCTGGAAACACCATATATTTT | CASGPTNSGNTIYF
. | TRBJ2-5 | 15 | TRBD2 | TRBV7-9 | TGTGCCAGCAGCCCGGGACTAGCGGGGTCAGAGACCCAGTACTTC | CASSPGLAGSETQYF
. | TRBJ2-2 | 14 | TRBD1 | TRBV5-1 | TGCGCCAGCAGGACAGGGGGATTCGCCGGGGAGCTGTTTTTT | CASRTGGFAGELFF
. | TRBJ2-3 | 15 | TRBD1 | TRBV9 | TGTGCCAGCAGCGTAGAGGGACAGATCCTGGATACGCAGTATTTT | CASSVEGQILDTQYF
once | TRBJ1-2 | 13 | . | TRBV5-1 | TGCGCCAGCAGCTTGAGCAGGGACTATGGCTACACCTTC | CASSLSRDYGYTF
. | TRBJ2-2 | 12 | . | TRBV5-1 | TGCGCCAGCTTCCCAAACACCGGGGAGCTGTTTTTT | CASFPNTGELFF
few | TRBJ1-1 | 13 | TRBD1 | TRBV16 | TGTGCCAGCAGCGACAGGGGCAACACTGAAGCTTTCTTT | CASSDRGNTEAFF
. | TRBJ2-5 | 15 | . | TRBV7-9 | TGTGCCAGCAGCCTCTGGCGGGTGAATCAAGAGACCCAGTACTTC | CASSLWRVNQETQYF
. | TRBJ1-2 | 14 | TRBD1 | TRBV29-1 | TGCAGCGTTAAGGGACCAGGGGGCAGATATGGCTACACCTTC | CSVKGPGGRYGYTF
. | TRBJ1-2 | 13 | TRBD1 | TRBV4-1 | TGCGCCAGCAGCCCGACAGGGGGCAATGGCTACACCTTC | CASSPTGGNGYTF
. | TRBJ2-7 | 14 | TRBD1 | TRBV2 | TGTGCCAGCAGTACAGGGGTATTTGGCTACGAGCAGTACTTC | CASSTGVFGYEQYF
. | TRBJ2-5 | 15 | . | TRBV20-1 | TGCAGTGCTAGTCCTCCTTGGGACTCCGAAGAGACCCAGTACTTC | CSASPPWDSEETQYF
few | TRBJ1-5 | 13 | . | TRBV5-8 | TGTGCCAGCAGCTTGACAGGCGCCAAGCCCCAGCATTTT | CASSLTGAKPQHF
. | TRBJ1-2 | 11 | TRBD1 | TRBV12-3/TRBV12-4 | TGTGCCAGCACTCGGACAGGGGGCTACACCTTC | CASTRTGGYTF
. | TRBJ1-3 | 15 | . | TRBV18 | TGTGCCAGCTCACTAGTCGAAAGCTCTGGAAACACCATATATTTT | CASSLVESSGNTIYF
. | TRBJ2-1 | 14 | . | TRBV12-1 | TGTGCCAGCAGGCGGACAGATTCCTACAATGAGCAGTTCTTC | CASRRTDSYNEQFF
. | TRBJ1-1 | 12 | . | TRBV11-2 | TGTGCCAGCAGCCAACTAGGCACTGAAGCTTTCTTT | CASSQLGTEAFF
. | TRBJ1-4 | 14 | . | TRBV5-1 | TGCGCCAGCAGCCCTACCCTACAGGAAGAAAAACTGTTTTTT | CASSPTLQEEKLFF
. | TRBJ2-3 | 17 | TRBD2 | TRBV19 | TGTGCCAGTAGTTGGACCGAAGCGGGGGGGCCGACAGATACGCAGTATTTT | CASSWTEAGGPTDTQYF
. | TRBJ2-5 | 14 | . | TRBV7-9 | TGTGCCAGCAGCTTAGCGGTCCAGCAAGAGACCCAGTACTTC | CASSLAVQQETQYF
. | TRBJ2-1 | 15 | TRBD1 | TRBV7-9 | TGTGCCAGCAGCTTAGGGACAGGTTGGGTCAATGAGCAGTTCTTC | CASSLGTGWVNEQFF
. | TRBJ2-1 | 15 | TRBD1 | TRBV5-1 | TGCGCCAGCAGCTTGGGACAGGGGTCGTACAATGAGCAGTTCTTC | CASSLGQGSYNEQFF
. | TRBJ2-1 | 14 | . | TRBV5-1 | TGCGCCAGCAGCTTGATTTACAGGGAAGATGAGCAGTTCTTC | CASSLIYREDEQFF
. | TRBJ2-2 | 15 | TRBD2 | TRBV4-3 | TGCGCCAGCAGCCTGACTAGCCTGAACACCGGGGAGCTGTTTTTT | CASSLTSLNTGELFF
. | TRBJ1-5 | 14 | TRBD1 | TRBV2 | TGTGCCAGCACGGGACAGGGCGACAATCAGCCCCAGCATTTT | CASTGQGDNQPQHF
. | TRBJ1-6 | 16 | . | TRBV19 | TGTGCCAGTAGTGTCCCGGCCCAGGGAGGGTATTCACCCCTCCACTTT | CASSVPAQGGYSPLHF
. | TRBJ2-3 | 15 | . | TRBV3-1/TRBV3-2 | TGTGCCAGCAGCCAATTTCTAGATGGAGCAGATACGCAGTATTTT | CASSQFLDGADTQYF
. | TRBJ2-1 | 11 | . | TRBV30 | TGTGCCTGGAGTGTGTACGGGTTTGGCGTCTTC | CAWSVYGFGVF
. | TRBJ2-5 | 13 | TRBD1 | TRBV5-1 | TGCGCCAGCAGTTATACAGGGGGAGAGACCCAGTACTTC | CASSYTGGETQYF
. | TRBJ2-2 | 15 | . | TRBV5-1 | TGCGCCAGCAGAACCGCAGGGGCGAACACCGGGGAGCTGTTTTTT | CASRTAGANTGELFF
. | TRBJ2-1 | 17 | TRBD1 | TRBV6-2/TRBV6-3 | TGTGCCAGCAGTTACCCCCCAGGGGGCCCGTCCTACAATGAGCAGTTCTTC | CASSYPPGGPSYNEQFF
once | TRBJ2-5 | 15 | . | TRBV5-1 | TGCGCCAGCAGCCCTCAAGGAGGGGATCAAGAGACCCAGTACTTC | CASSPQGGDQETQYF
few | TRBJ1-6 | 15 | . | TRBV6-1 | TGTGCCAGCAGTGAAGGTCAGGGGCGCCCCTCACCCCTCCACTTT | CASSEGQGRPSPLHF
. | TRBJ1-2 | 15 | . | TRBV2 | TGTGCCAGCAGTGCCCGCGGGGCCACTAACTATGGCTACACCTTC | CASSARGATNYGYTF
. | TRBJ2-7 | 14 | . | TRBV11-2 | TGTGCCAGCAGCCATGCAGGGGATACCTACGAGCAGTACTTC | CASSHAGDTYEQYF
. | TRBJ2-7 | 13 | . | TRBV7-8 | TGTGCCAGCAGCTTAGTGGGGCCGTACGAGCAGTACTTC | CASSLVGPYEQYF